This T cell receptor beta chain is from a study of blood T cell repertoires in COVID-19. All enrollees were about 18 to 89 years old and from some 24 US areas. The table came from immunoSEQ multiplex PCR; TCRdb's copy has only in-frame clones and leaves some out. Of about 64,000 clones listed, roughly 91% were seen once; the top ten hold about 9.5%. The sequence was obtained from a woman aged 40 to 55 who had recovered from COVID-19. Sequenced material: PBMCs or T cells enriched from blood (not recorded which).

The CDR3 protein is CASSLGSETDTQYF. As DNA, the CDR3 is TGCGCCAGCAGCTTAGGTAGCGAGACAGATACGCAGTATTTT. V is TRBV5-1 and J is TRBJ2-3; perhaps TRBD2 as D (5 bases). CDR3 length equals 14 residues. V lost 2 bases to trimming and J lost 3 bases, with 10 bases between them. Germline V gene sequence: CDR1 SGHRS, CDR2 YFSETQ.